This T cell receptor (beta chain) was sequenced in a study of T cells in tuberculosis listed by TCRdb under 2018. About the study as a whole: To characterize T cells specific for the mycobacterial lipid antigen glucose monomycolate (GMM), the study used CD1B tetramers together with high-throughput TCR immunosequencing. A South African clinical cohort compared IGRA-negative adolescents, IGRA-positive adolescents with latent tuberculosis and adults with active tuberculosis, approximately ten per group. Study-wide findings and limitations: Shorter CDR3-alpha lengths in active tuberculosis patients partly drove the smaller NN-distances, and the TCR-beta difference was not statistically significant. An accuracy of 87% (AUROC about 0.9) was reached by a classifier using the diverse GMM-specific repertoire, compared with 60% to 70% accuracy when GEM motif frequencies were used. Which clinical samples got chosen depended on the availability of cryopreserved specimens, and the active tuberculosis cases were adults, whereas the controls were adolescents. Compared with IGRA-negative controls, TCR-alpha repertoires from active tuberculosis had smaller mean NN-distances to GMM-specific TCRs, which suggests that these TCRs underwent clonal expansion.

In the germline V gene (reference sequence), CDR1 corresponds to SEHNR and CDR2 to FQNEAQ. At the junction V is shortened by 4 bases and J by 7 bases, with 17 bases in between. The CDR3 covers 16 residues, taking in both the cysteine and the phenylalanine. Only the CDR3 DNA is retained, 48 bases long and in frame from the first base. TCR libraries were generated with the immunoSEQ multiplex PCR assay, using TCR-beta and/or TCR-alpha/delta assays for each sample. The amplified TCR libraries were sequenced on the Illumina high-throughput platform. The paper's processing steps were these. Clustering and dimensionality reduction relied on pairwise TCRdist distances among GMM-specific receptors from T cells that were either sorted ex vivo or expanded in vitro. Each clinical repertoire received a mean NN-distance score, defined as the average TCRdist to the nearest 10% of tetramer-positive reference sequences. GEM TCR motif frequency was calculated as the fraction of unique TCRs that matched known GEM sequences by V/J usage and CDR3 length. Linear discriminant analysis with leave-one-out cross-validation, implemented in scikit-learn, was used to classify active tuberculosis. In its TCRdb copy, this immuneACCESS table keeps in-frame sequences only and misses some clones. Where compared with another copy, unresolved V genes explain less than half of these, and the others have no known cause. Clonal size and the V and J genes are those of that table, whereas D and trimming came from the DNA. The sample table records fewer than 30,000 clones; roughly 93% of these occur just once. The ten largest clonotypes hold 4% to 5.5% of the sample.

Concerning this clone: What antigen it recognizes has not been identified. Base qualities were left out, and no much larger clone turns up one base away.

At study entry, adolescents were screened for latent tuberculosis infection using a tuberculin skin test and the QuantiFERON-TB GOLD In-Tube IGRA. Immunosequencing was performed on unsorted cryopreserved PBMC and covered some 100,000 T cells per clinical donor on average. Eleven high schools in the Worcester region of the Western Cape, South Africa, served as enrollment sites for adolescents aged 12 to 18 years. Ten M. tuberculosis-infected and some ten uninfected adolescents were selected with matching for age and sex. PBMC from adolescents were isolated by density centrifugation from freshly drawn heparinized blood and then cryopreserved.

The material sequenced was PBMCs. This clonotype originated in a donor between 10 and 35 years old with latent tuberculosis or without tuberculosis infection. The rearranged segments are TRBV7-9 and TRBJ1-6, with TRBD1 tentatively as D gene (5 bases match). Read as DNA, the sequence is TGTGCCAGCAGCTCCCTCCGGGGGGGGTCCAATTCACCCCTCCACTTT. Translated, it reads CASSSLRGGSNSPLHF.